This passage covers 21 T cell receptor beta chains from one sample sequenced in a study of shared clonotypes between healthy human individuals. Clones were read by immunoSEQ multiplex PCR, and TCRdb kept only the in-frame ones, dropping some. The table includes approximately 2,300,000 clones, 85% to 95% detected once. The sample consisted of naive CD4+ T cells from PBMCs. Subset described: CD45RA+ positively selected. These receptors were collected from a man in his late teens or twenties in good health. Some clones in this sample may be carry-over from other donors' samples.

For this clone: This same CDR3 is encoded by further DNA sequences in the sample. The genes are TRBV5-1 and TRBJ2-7; D unclear. From germline, CDR1 is SGHRS and CDR2 YFSETQ. V was trimmed by 0 bases and J by 3 bases, leaving 7 bases between them. The CDR3 has 13 amino acids. The CDR3, as DNA: TGCGCCAGCAGCTTGGGCAGTTACTACGAGCAGTACTTC. This translates into CASSLGSYYEQYF.

The CDR3 region has the DNA TGTGCCAGCAGCCCGGACAGGGGGCGATCTGAAAAACTGTTTTTT. Translated: CASSPDRGRSEKLFF. The chain uses TRBV7-8 and TRBJ1-4; 11 bases are shared with TRBD1. This CDR3 contains 15 residues. CDR1 is SGHVS and CDR2 is FQNEAQ in the germline V gene. Losses at the gene ends were 5 bases for V and 7 bases for J; bases not matched to a gene: 6.

This chain connects TRBV4-1 to TRBJ2-5; 8 nucleotides match TRBD1. V gave up 4 bases and J gave up 1 base; unmatched junction bases: 5. The CDR3 has 15 residues. CDR1 MGHRA and CDR2 YSYEKL come from the germline V gene. The CDR3 spells CASSRDRGSQETQYF. In DNA, the CDR3 is TGCGCCAGCAGCCGAGACAGGGGTTCCCAAGAGACCCAGTACTTC.

The V gene is TRBV28, the J gene TRBJ1-5, with D maybe TRBD1 (5 bases). V lost 8 bases to trimming and J lost 5 bases, with 19 bases between them. This CDR3 is built from 15 residues. Germline CDR1 MDHEN, CDR2 SYDVKM. Here the CDR3 reads CASLFGGGLYQPQHF. CDR3 sequence (DNA): TGTGCCAGCCTTTTCGGGGGGGGTCTCTATCAGCCCCAGCATTTT.

The chain combines TRBV6-1 with TRBJ2-1, with D perhaps TRBD1 (5 bases). CDR1 is MNHNS, CDR2 SASEGT, per germline. The CDR3 loop spans 12 amino acids. The V and J ends lost 8 bases and 5 bases respectively, with 10 bases between them. CDR3 region: CASQGAHNEQFF. Here the CDR3 DNA reads TGTGCCAGCCAGGGTGCCCACAATGAGCAGTTCTTC.

The rearrangement joins TRBV6-6 to TRBJ2-5, with 9 positions matching TRBD1. The J call may be incorrect, as the DNA end agrees better with TRBJ2-7. Germline CDR1 is MNHNY and CDR2 is SVGAGI (reference sequence). The CDR3 covers 14 residues. The CDR3 sequence: CASRSGTGSYEQYF. The CDR3 bases are TGTGCCAGCAGGAGCGGGACAGGGTCCTACGAGCAGTACTTC.

The CDR3 region is CASRYTRTATTYEQYF. The CDR3 coding sequence is TGTGCCAGCAGGTACACCAGGACGGCAACGACCTACGAGCAGTACTTC. The chain couples TRBV6-5 to TRBJ2-7; no reliable D call. The germline CDR1 and CDR2 sequences are MNHEY and SVGAGI. CDR3 length: 16 amino acids. V was cut by 6 bases and J by 2 bases, with 20 bases left in between.

The J gene is TRBJ1-3, the V gene TRBV28; possibly TRBD1 for D (5 bases). V was pared by 10 bases and J by 2 bases, with 21 bases between. The CDR3 spans 16 residues. Germline V CDR1 and CDR2: MDHEN, SYDVKM. The CDR3 region has the DNA TGTGCCATCCAGGGCATCGGGGTAAGGGCTGGAAACACCATATATTTT. It is translated as CAIQGIGVRAGNTIYF.

In this sample, this clone turned up once. V gene TRBV4-1 combines with J gene TRBJ1-5; D gene ambiguous. Germline V gene sequence: CDR1 MGHRA, CDR2 YSYEKL. Trimming removed 4 bases from V and 3 bases from J, with 19 bases in between. This CDR3 spans 17 amino acids. The CDR3 DNA reads as TGCGCCAGCAGCCCTAGCGGAACTCGCGGGTTCAATCAGCCCCAGCATTTT. This codes for CASSPSGTRGFNQPQHF.

This chain uses TRBV18 with TRBJ2-5; D possibly corresponds to TRBD2 (6 bases). Trimming left V 4 bases short and J 5 bases short, with 14 bases between. Germline V gives CDR1 KGHSH, CDR2 LQKENI. There are 14 residues in the CDR3. The CDR3 spells CASSHNPGAETQYF. The CDR3 DNA reads TGTGCCAGCTCACATAATCCGGGAGCGGAGACCCAGTACTTC.

The gene calls are TRBV28 and TRBJ2-1; TRBD2 aligns across 8 bases. CDR3 length equals 15 residues. The ends lost 7 bases at V and 7 bases at J; junction bases unmatched: 12. Germline-derived CDR1 and CDR2 are MDHEN and SYDVKM. The CDR3 DNA is TGTGCCAGCAAGCAGGCCGGGAGGGTGGGGAATGAGCAGTTCTTC. Translated, it gives CASKQAGRVGNEQFF.

This chain connects TRBV4-1 to TRBJ2-1; possible D gene TRBD1, 6 bases. Between the trimmed V and J ends, which lost 0 bases and 4 bases, there was a span of 16 bases. Germline V lookup: CDR1 MGHRA, CDR2 YSYEKL. This CDR3 has 17 residues. CDR3 protein: CASSQDPRRQVYNEQFF. The CDR3 DNA follows: TGCGCCAGCAGCCAAGACCCCCGCCGACAGGTATACAATGAGCAGTTCTTC.

The genes are TRBV27 and TRBJ2-4, with 8 positions matching TRBD2. The V gene end was trimmed by 3 bases and the J gene end by 11 bases; junction bases not matched to a gene: 9. This CDR3 is 14 amino acids long. Germline V gene data show CDR1 as MNHEY and CDR2 as SMNVEV (reference sequence). CDR3 nucleotides: TGTGCCAGCAGTTTCCAGGAGACTAGCGCGGTTCAGTACTTC. Amino acid sequence: CASSFQETSAVQYF.

The chain is built from TRBV28 and TRBJ2-3; 13 bases are a match to TRBD2. CDR3 length equals 21 residues. V lost 1 base, J lost 2 bases, and 15 bases stayed unmatched. Germline V gene sequence: CDR1 MDHEN, CDR2 SYDVKM. The CDR3 bases are TGTGCCAGCAGTTTATTGCGTAGGACTAGCGGGAGTTCGACCCCCACAGATACGCAGTATTTT. Translation: CASSLLRRTSGSSTPTDTQYF.

V and J are TRBV10-3 and TRBJ2-1; no clear D gene. The CDR3 has 11 amino acids. V lost 3 bases, J lost 11 bases, and 8 bases lay in between. Germline V gives CDR1 ENHRY, CDR2 SYGVKD. In DNA form, the CDR3 reads TGTGCCATCAGTGACCAGGAAAAGCAGTTCTTC. This encodes CAISDQEKQFF.

Notes on this clone: Other DNA sequences of this sample code for an identical CDR3. V gene TRBV20-1 combines with J gene TRBJ2-7; no clear D gene. CDR1 is DFQATT, CDR2 SNEGSKA, per germline (reference sequence). Trimming cost V 4 bases and J 4 bases, with 5 bases left between them. This CDR3 spans 10 amino acids. The CDR3 protein is CSATSYEQYF. The CDR3 DNA reads TGCAGTGCTACAAGTTACGAGCAGTACTTC.

V and J are TRBV28 and TRBJ2-1, with 7 positions matching TRBD1. The germline V gene encodes CDR1 MDHEN and CDR2 SYDVKM. The CDR3 has 15 amino acids. With 6 bases clipped from V and 9 bases from J, the junction kept 14 bases outside the gene matches. The DNA of the CDR3 is TGTGCCAGCAGGAGAGCTGACAGGGTTGGTGGTGAGCAGTTCTTC. This gives the protein CASRRADRVGGEQFF.

In nucleotides, the CDR3 is TGTGCCAGCAGTAACAGGGCATCCTACGAGCAGTACTTC. It is translated as CASSNRASYEQYF. This chain links TRBV7-9 with TRBJ2-7; D possibly corresponds to TRBD1 (6 bases). The CDR3 sequence is 13 residues long. The V end was cut by 6 bases, the J end by 1 base, with 10 bases between. CDR1 SEHNR and CDR2 FQNEAQ come from the germline V gene (reference sequence).

On this clone itself: Other DNA sequences from this sample encode an identical CDR3 as well. The V gene is TRBV18, the J gene TRBJ2-5, with D perhaps being TRBD1 or TRBD2 (5 bases each). This CDR3 is 12 amino acids long. The V end lost 2 bases, the J end lost 5 bases, and 6 bases lay between the germline ends. CDR1 and CDR2 (germline): KGHSH, LQKENI. The CDR3 sequence: CASSPEGETQYF. CDR3 nucleotide sequence: TGTGCCAGCTCACCAGAGGGGGAGACCCAGTACTTC.

This chain joins TRBV18 and TRBJ2-5, with 11 bases matching TRBD1. This CDR3 has 15 amino acids. Germline V gene lookup returns CDR1 KGHSH and CDR2 LQKENI. J lost 3 bases, V lost 4 bases, and 4 bases had no gene match. Here the CDR3 DNA reads TGTGCCAGCTCACTCCGGACAGGGGGCGAAGAGACCCAGTACTTC. It specifies CASSLRTGGEETQYF. Combining the CDR3 with reference TRBV18 and TRBJ2-5 gives the whole variable domain NAGVMQNPRHLVRRRGQEARLRCSPMKGHSHVYWYRQLPEEGLKFMVYLQKENIIDESGMPKERFSAEFPKEGPSILRIQQVVRGDSAAYFCASSLRTGGEETQYFGPGTRLLVL.

The genes are TRBV27 and TRBJ1-5; D is possibly TRBD1 (5 bases). The CDR3 extends over 13 amino acids. Looked up from germline, CDR1 is MNHEY and CDR2 is SMNVEV (reference sequence). Trimming stripped 6 bases from V and 2 bases from J, with 8 bases between. CDR3 bases: TGTGCCAGCAGCATGGGGCGCAATCAGCCCCAGCATTTT. Translated, it gives CASSMGRNQPQHF.